The sequence of this TCR beta chain was determined in a study of CD8 T cells in ankylosing spondylitis. This clonotype has just a few counts. From germline, CDR1 is SGHRS and CDR2 YFSETQ. The germline V and J ends were trimmed by 5 bases and 3 bases, with 11 bases remaining between them. The CDR3 is made up of 13 amino acids. TCRdb ran MiXCR on the 5' RACE reads and lists one entry per CDR3 protein. Found here are more than 200,000 distinct CDR3 sequences, about 24% of them singletons; the top ten hold 0.5% to 0.75%. The TCR was taken from a male donor with ankylosing spondylitis or in good health (not recorded which). This chain links TRBV5-1 with TRBJ2-5; D remains ambiguous. The sequenced sample consisted of blood, either unsorted or a sorted T cell fraction (not recorded which). The CDR3 spells CASRPTPEETQYF. CDR3 nucleotides: TGCGCCAGCAGACCCACCCCGGAAGAGACCCAGTACTTC.